Shown below are 29 T cell receptor beta chains from a single sample sequenced in a study of PD-1 blockade in classical Hodgkin lymphoma (dated by TCRdb to 2020 to 2022). The sample's time point label, in plain terms: cycle 1 day 1 (C1D1), immediately before nivolumab initiation. All trial patients had relapsed after autologous stem cell transplantation, with cohorts A, B and C differing in prior brentuximab vedotin exposure. Library method: the immunoSEQ multiplex PCR assay. TCRdb limited this immuneACCESS table to in-frame rearrangements with V and J called. A share of clones is missing; checked studies link under half to unresolved V genes, and the rest is unexplained. The table for this sample lists 3,900 or so clones; just under 80% of them were counted only once. Roughly a third of the sample rests with the top ten. The sample was peripheral blood mononuclear cells (PBMCs), taken at baseline. These receptors originate from a human donor with classical Hodgkin lymphoma.

This chain joins TRBV13 and TRBJ2-7; 10 bases map to TRBD1. J gave up 2 bases and V 5 bases, and 12 bases lay outside the gene matches. The CDR3 is made up of 17 amino acids. Per the germline V gene, CDR1 is PRHDT and CDR2 is FYEKMQ (reference sequence). The CDR3 bases are TGTGCCAGCAGCCTAGCTGAGGGGGACAGGGGTGCCTACGAGCAGTACTTC. This translates into CASSLAEGDRGAYEQYF. The variable domain in full, completed from reference TRBV13 and TRBJ2-7, reads AAGVIQSPRHLIKEKRETATLKCYPIPRHDTVYWYQQGPGQDPQFLISFYEKMQSDKGSIPDRFSAQQFSDYHSELNMSSLELGDSALYFCASSLAEGDRGAYEQYFGPGTRLTVT.

This clone has only a few counts. V is TRBV28 and J is TRBJ1-1; D is unresolved. V shed 2 bases and J shed 1 base, with 8 bases lying between them. In germline, CDR1 is MDHEN, CDR2 SYDVKM. The CDR3 spans 14 residues. The CDR3 coding sequence is TGTGCCAGCAGTTTAACGAGTCCGAACACTGAAGCTTTCTTT. Encoded protein: CASSLTSPNTEAFF.

The chain employs TRBV7-6 and TRBJ2-7; a weak D match, TRBD1 (6 bases). Germline lookup yields CDR1 SGHVS and CDR2 FNYEAQ. V lost 5 bases and J lost 2, with 13 bases in between. The CDR3 is 14 residues long. As DNA, the CDR3 is TGTGCCAGCAGCCCCGGGACACTGACCTACGAGCAGTACTTC. Encoded protein: CASSPGTLTYEQYF.

This chain connects TRBV28 to TRBJ2-3; 8 nucleotides agree with TRBD2. The ends lost 7 bases at V and 4 bases at J; junction bases unmatched: 10. This CDR3 is built from 15 residues. Germline CDR1 and CDR2: MDHEN and SYDVKM. The CDR3 sequence is CASTPLAVGPDTQYF. Here the CDR3 DNA reads TGTGCCAGCACGCCACTAGCGGTGGGGCCAGATACGCAGTATTTT.

This chain connects TRBV28 to TRBJ2-2; D gene unclear. Germline V gives CDR1 MDHEN, CDR2 SYDVKM. The CDR3 covers 15 residues. V lost 5 bases and J 3 bases, leaving 13 bases between the germline ends. CDR3 protein: CASSADTTYTGELFF. In DNA form, the CDR3 reads TGTGCCAGCAGTGCAGACACAACGTACACCGGGGAGCTGTTTTTT.

This clone rates as medium-sized. Written as DNA, the CDR3 is TGTGCCAGCAGTTTTGTCCGGGACAGGGGAGGGGAGCTGTTTTTT. Translation: CASSFVRDRGGELFF. The chain combines TRBV28 with TRBJ2-2, with 10 bases aligning to TRBD1. V lost 3 bases to trimming and J lost 8 bases; unmatched junction nucleotides: 6. Per the germline V gene, CDR1 is MDHEN and CDR2 is SYDVKM. The CDR3 is 15 amino acids. The full variable domain, its missing parts supplied by reference TRBV28 and TRBJ2-2, is DVKVTQSSRYLVKRTGEKVFLECVQDMDHENMFWYRQDPGLGLRLIYFSYDVKMKEKGDIPEGYSVSREKKERFSLILESASTNQTSMYLCASSFVRDRGGELFFGEGSRLTVL.

The V and J genes are TRBV9 and TRBJ2-7; TRBD2 agrees at 9 bases. Germline-derived CDR1 and CDR2 are SGDLS and YYNGEE. The CDR3 consists of 15 residues. The junction had 7 bases not matched to a gene; V was cut back by 0 bases and J by 6 bases. The CDR3 loop reads CASSVEPSGDFEQYF. CDR3 sequence (DNA): TGTGCCAGCAGCGTAGAGCCTAGCGGGGATTTCGAGCAGTACTTC.

The rearrangement links TRBV28 to TRBJ2-3, with D perhaps TRBD2 (7 bases). There are 13 residues in the CDR3. Deletions cut 4 bases from V and 5 bases from J, with 10 bases between. Germline values: CDR1 MDHEN, CDR2 SYDVKM. CDR3 protein: CASSWGGGDTQYF. CDR3 DNA: TGTGCCAGCAGTTGGGGGGGCGGAGATACGCAGTATTTT.

V gene TRBV27 combines with J gene TRBJ1-5; no clear D gene. The ends were cut back, 0 bases at V and 1 base at J, with 7 bases in the middle. This CDR3 is 15 amino acids long. The germline V gene encodes CDR1 MNHEY and CDR2 SMNVEV (reference sequence). Here the CDR3 DNA reads TGTGCCAGCAGTTTATCGGGAGTGAGCAATCAGCCCCAGCATTTT. Amino acids: CASSLSGVSNQPQHF.

The chain has TRBV2 and TRBJ2-2; possible D gene TRBD2, 6 bases. The CDR3 is 14 residues long. V lost 5 bases, J lost 4 bases, and 11 bases lay in between. Germline CDR1 reads SNHLY; CDR2 reads FYNNEI. The CDR3 reads CASSRELGTGELFF. CDR3 nucleotide sequence: TGTGCCAGCAGTCGGGAGCTGGGCACCGGGGAGCTGTTTTTT.

This CDR3 is CASSLGRTGELFF. In DNA form, the CDR3 reads TGCGCCAGCAGCCTAGGACGGACCGGGGAGCTGTTTTTT. This rearrangement joins TRBV5-1 to TRBJ2-2, with unresolved D. CDR1 SGHRS and CDR2 YFSETQ come from the germline V gene. V lost 4 bases, J lost 5 bases, and 9 bases lay in between. This CDR3 spans 13 amino acids.

The V call is TRBV5-4, the J call TRBJ2-1; TRBD2 aligns across 12 bases. V dropped 1 base and J dropped 6; count of bases not matched to a gene: 8. The CDR3 is 17 amino acids. Germline loops: CDR1 SGHNT, CDR2 YYREEE (reference sequence). The CDR3 DNA follows: TGTGCCAGCAGCTTGTTACTAGCGGGGGGACTAGCCAATGAGCAGTTCTTC. It codes for CASSLLLAGGLANEQFF.

The chain employs TRBV27 and TRBJ2-5, with D maybe TRBD1 (5 bases). The germline V and J ends were trimmed by 2 bases and 1 base, with 8 bases remaining between them. Germline-derived CDR1 and CDR2 are MNHEY and SMNVEV (reference sequence). The CDR3 length is 14 residues. The CDR3 reads CASSLGHSQETQYF. CDR3 sequence (DNA): TGTGCCAGCAGTTTAGGACATAGCCAAGAGACCCAGTACTTC.

The chain joins TRBV19 to TRBJ2-7; maybe TRBD2 (7 bases). The CDR3 length is 15 residues. CDR1 and CDR2 from the germline V gene are LNHDA and SQIVND (reference sequence). V was shortened by 3 bases and J by 5 bases, with 17 bases between the two germline ends. The CDR3 is CASSMGGAGPNEQYF. CDR3 bases: TGTGCCAGTAGTATGGGGGGGGCAGGGCCAAACGAGCAGTACTTC.

J is TRBJ2-7 and V is TRBV10-2; 7 bases are shared with TRBD1. This CDR3 is built from 15 residues. V gave up 8 bases and J gave up 0 bases; unmatched junction bases: 10. CDR1 WSHSY and CDR2 SAAADI come from the germline V gene. CDR3 sequence: CASGGQPAISYEQYF. In DNA, the CDR3 is TGCGCCAGCGGGGGACAGCCGGCAATCTCCTACGAGCAGTACTTC.

This chain uses TRBV10-1 with TRBJ2-5; D unclear. CDR3 size: 12 residues. The V end was cut by 3 bases, the J end by 4 bases, with 6 bases between. CDR1 and CDR2 (germline): WNHNN, SYGVQD (reference sequence). The CDR3: CASSDPGETQYF. As DNA, the CDR3 is TGCGCCAGCAGTGACCCCGGAGAGACCCAGTACTTC.

This clone has a single count. The chain couples TRBV25-1 to TRBJ2-2; D ambiguous. V gave up 6 bases and J gave up 4 bases, with 15 bases separating them. Germline assignment: CDR1 MGHDK and CDR2 SYGVNS. The CDR3 contains 15 residues. The CDR3: CASSGVGLGTGELFF. The DNA for the CDR3 is TGTGCCAGCAGCGGCGTGGGGTTAGGCACCGGGGAGCTGTTTTTT.

As to this clone: An end of the junction does not agree with germline; a read error may underlie this. This chain connects TRBV15 to TRBJ2-7; D not resolved. This CDR3 is built from 12 residues. Germline lookup yields CDR1 LNHNV and CDR2 YYDKDF (reference sequence). The CDR3 DNA reads as TGTGCCACCAGCAGAGATTTCCACAGTCCCCAATTC. Translation gives CATSRDFHSPQF.

V usage is TRBV6-5 and J usage is TRBJ1-1; TRBD1 aligns across 9 bases. V shed 3 bases, J shed 5 bases, and the junction held 7 bases outside the gene matches. CDR1 and CDR2 (germline): MNHEY, SVGAGI. The CDR3 is 15 residues long. The CDR3 loop reads CASSYYRQGGTEAFF. The DNA for the CDR3 is TGTGCCAGCAGTTATTATAGACAGGGGGGGACTGAAGCTTTCTTT.

This clone was seen only a few times. The chain uses TRBV7-6 and TRBJ2-2; D is uncertain. Germline loops: CDR1 SGHVS, CDR2 FNYEAQ. This CDR3 spans 12 amino acids. Trimming cost V 2 bases and J 6 bases, with 4 bases left between them. DNA for the CDR3: TGTGCCAGCAGCTTAATGTCCGGGGAGCTGTTTTTT. Encoded protein: CASSLMSGELFF.

Only a few counts were recorded for this clone. This chain joins TRBV5-1 and TRBJ1-2; 7 positions match TRBD1. In germline, CDR1 is SGHRS, CDR2 YFSETQ. The V gene end was trimmed by 2 bases and the J gene end by 8 bases; junction bases not matched to a gene: 9. The CDR3 has 14 amino acids. This CDR3 is CASSLRQGGLGYTF. The DNA of the CDR3 is TGCGCCAGCAGCTTACGACAGGGCGGCCTGGGCTACACCTTC.

The chain employs TRBV5-1 and TRBJ2-4, with TRBD1 as a possible D gene (5 bases). The CDR3 is 11 residues long. Germline assignment: CDR1 SGHRS and CDR2 YFSETQ. V gave up 5 bases and J gave up 8 bases, with 8 bases separating them. The CDR3: CASRGRDIQYF. The CDR3 DNA is TGCGCCAGCAGGGGGCGTGACATTCAGTACTTC.

The J gene is TRBJ2-1, the V gene TRBV5-1, with 10 positions matching TRBD2. CDR1 is SGHRS and CDR2 is YFSETQ in the germline V gene. CDR3 size: 14 residues. The V segment lost 4 bases and the J segment 2 bases; nucleotides outside the gene matches: 0. For the CDR3, the DNA is TGCGCCAGCAGCCTAGCGGGGGCCTACAATGAGCAGTTCTTC. Its translation is CASSLAGAYNEQFF.

The chain carries TRBV5-6 and TRBJ2-1; D is ambiguous. V shed 4 bases and J shed 4 bases, with 9 bases lying between them. Germline CDR1 and CDR2: SGHDT and YYEEEE. The CDR3 contains 13 residues. In nucleotides, the CDR3 is TGTGCCAGCAGCCCTCCCCTTTACAATGAGCAGTTCTTC. Translating gives CASSPPLYNEQFF.

The chain has TRBV7-9 and TRBJ1-2; no clear D gene. Trimming stripped 6 bases from V and 5 bases from J, with 10 bases between. The CDR3 loop spans 12 amino acids. Germline V CDR1 and CDR2: SEHNR, FQNEAQ (reference sequence). CDR3 loop: CASSDGSYGYTF. CDR3 in DNA: TGTGCCAGCAGTGACGGATCATATGGCTACACCTTC.

Only one count was recorded for this clone. This chain joins TRBV5-5 and TRBJ1-5; D may be TRBD1 (6 bases). CDR1 is SGHKS, CDR2 YYEKEE, per germline (reference sequence). Trimming removed 4 bases from V and 4 bases from J, with 15 bases in between. This CDR3 is 15 amino acids long. The DNA for the CDR3 is TGTGCCAGCAGCGGAACAGGGTACGCAAATCAGCCCCAGCATTTT. Its protein is CASSGTGYANQPQHF.

The chain has TRBV6-6 and TRBJ1-6; D not certain. Trimming pared 6 bases from V and 7 bases from J, leaving 13 bases between. CDR3 length: 14 residues. Germline CDR1 reads MNHNY; CDR2 reads SVGAGI (reference sequence). The CDR3 region has the DNA TGTGCCAGCAGCCCCATAGACTGGAATTCACCCCTCCACTTT. It codes for CASSPIDWNSPLHF.

This chain joins TRBV7-2 and TRBJ1-2, with D possibly matching TRBD1 (5 bases). Between the trimmed V and J ends, which lost 5 bases and 3 bases, there was a span of 16 bases. The CDR3 runs to 15 residues. Germline V gene sequence: CDR1 SGHTA, CDR2 FQGNSA. DNA for the CDR3: TGTGCCAGCAGCACCTCCCGGGGGGGTCACTATGGCTACACCTTC. Its protein is CASSTSRGGHYGYTF.

The J gene is TRBJ2-3, the V gene TRBV7-9, with a tentative D call TRBD2 (6 bases). Germline CDR1 is SEHNR and CDR2 is FQNEAQ (reference sequence). V was cut by 7 bases and J by 1 base, with 27 bases left in between. The CDR3 extends over 19 amino acids. CDR3 region: CASKGTGDHHKRGTDTQYF. In DNA form, the CDR3 reads TGTGCCAGCAAAGGTACGGGAGACCACCATAAGCGGGGCACAGATACGCAGTATTTT.